This record looks at one TCR beta chain sequence and its context. As yet, its antigen is unknown. V shed 5 bases and J 3 bases; nucleotides not matched to a gene: 14. The CDR3 has 16 residues. The germline V gene encodes CDR1 SGHRS and CDR2 YFSETQ. The repertoire was sequenced with immunoSEQ multiplex PCR; TCRdb's copy has only in-frame clones and lacks some. This sample has some 81,000 clones, with about 90% found just once. This entry comes from a study of T cell responses to AZD1222 COVID-19 vaccine. General study findings and limits: Most donors were white British, females outnumbered males, and clonal diversity was possibly underestimated.

The J gene is TRBJ2-7, the V gene TRBV5-1; 7 bases line up with TRBD2. Sequences were derived from peripheral blood, sampled 28 days after the second AZD1222 dose. The TCR was taken from an adult who received the AZD1222 COVID-19 vaccine. The chain's CDR3 is CASRFDATRGGYEQYF. DNA for the CDR3: TGCGCCAGCAGGTTCGACGCAACCCGCGGGGGCTACGAGCAGTACTTC.